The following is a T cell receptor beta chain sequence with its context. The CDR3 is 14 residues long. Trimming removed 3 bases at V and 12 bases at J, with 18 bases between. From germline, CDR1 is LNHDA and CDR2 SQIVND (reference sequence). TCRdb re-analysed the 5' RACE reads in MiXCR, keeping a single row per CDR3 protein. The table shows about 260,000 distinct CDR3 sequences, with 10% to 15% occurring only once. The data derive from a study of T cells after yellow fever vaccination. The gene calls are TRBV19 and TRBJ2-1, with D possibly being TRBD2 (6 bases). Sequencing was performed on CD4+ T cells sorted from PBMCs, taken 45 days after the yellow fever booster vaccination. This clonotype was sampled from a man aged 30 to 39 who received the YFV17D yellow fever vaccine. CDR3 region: CASSIPGTGRLQFF. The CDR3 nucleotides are TGTGCCAGTAGTATTCCGGGGACTGGAAGACTGCAGTTCTTC.